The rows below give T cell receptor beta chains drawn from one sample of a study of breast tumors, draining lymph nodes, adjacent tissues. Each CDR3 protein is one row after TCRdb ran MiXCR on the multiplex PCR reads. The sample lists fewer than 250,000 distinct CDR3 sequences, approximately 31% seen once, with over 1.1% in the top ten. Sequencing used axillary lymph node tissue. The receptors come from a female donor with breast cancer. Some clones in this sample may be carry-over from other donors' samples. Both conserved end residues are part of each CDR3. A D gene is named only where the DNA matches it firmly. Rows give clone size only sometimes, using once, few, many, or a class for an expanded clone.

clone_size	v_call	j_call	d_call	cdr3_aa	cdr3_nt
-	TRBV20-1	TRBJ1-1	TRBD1	CSVPRGTEAFF	TGCAGTGTTCCCAGGGGGACTGAAGCTTTCTTT
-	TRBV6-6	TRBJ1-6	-	CASTHSGEGNSPLHF	TGTGCCAGCACCCATTCAGGGGAGGGGAATTCACCCCTCCACTTT
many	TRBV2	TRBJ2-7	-	CASSAVGEQYF	TGTGCCAGCAGTGCCGTGGGCGAGCAGTACTTC
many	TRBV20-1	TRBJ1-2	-	CSARTGNYGYTF	TGCAGTGCTAGGACTGGTAACTATGGCTACACCTTC
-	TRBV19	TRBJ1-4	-	CASSREVEKLFF	TGTGCCAGTAGTAGGGAAGTGGAAAAACTGTTTTTT
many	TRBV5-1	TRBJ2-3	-	CASSLTGVTDTQYF	TGCGCCAGCAGCTTGACGGGAGTCACAGATACGCAGTATTTT
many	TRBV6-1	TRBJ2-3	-	CASSALTDTQYF	TGTGCCAGCAGTGCCCTTACAGATACGCAGTATTTT
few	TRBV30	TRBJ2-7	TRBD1	CAWSENRDRGSEQYF	TGTGCCTGGAGTGAAAACCGGGACAGGGGGAGCGAGCAGTACTTC
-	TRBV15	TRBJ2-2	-	CATSRVTGGINGELFF	TGTGCCACCAGCAGGGTCACGGGGGGCATTAACGGGGAGCTGTTTTTT
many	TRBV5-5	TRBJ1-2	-	CASSPAQRRGYTF	TGTGCCAGCAGCCCTGCACAGAGACGCGGCTACACCTTC
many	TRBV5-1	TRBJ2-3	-	CASSLFGRGGTDTQYF	TGCGCCAGCAGCTTATTCGGCAGGGGGGGCACAGATACGCAGTATTTT
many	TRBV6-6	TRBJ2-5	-	CASSHSGAGYQETQYF	TGTGCCAGCAGTCACTCAGGGGCTGGGTACCAAGAGACCCAGTACTTC
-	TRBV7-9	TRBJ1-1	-	CASSLVSLTEAFF	TGTGCCAGCAGCTTAGTATCGCTCACTGAAGCTTTCTTT
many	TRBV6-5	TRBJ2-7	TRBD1	CASSPSGQGAPEQYF	TGTGCCAGCAGCCCCTCAGGACAGGGGGCCCCCGAGCAGTACTTC